Listed below are T cell receptor beta chains from one sample, sequenced in a study of cytomegalovirus exposure and HLA in healthy donors. Sequencing was performed with immunoSEQ multiplex PCR; in TCRdb, only in-frame clones are kept and a portion is missing. The sample includes roughly 150,000 clones, roughly 85% of them seen just once. Sequenced sample: PBMCs. These receptors all stem from a man between 25 and 39 years old in good health and CMV-seropositive. The CDR3 runs from the conserved cysteine through the conserved F or W. The order of the fields is clone size, J gene, D gene, CDR3 length, V gene, CDR3 protein, CDR3 DNA. D genes are given only for firm matches. Clone size appears in some rows only: once, few, many, or a class for an expanded clone.

-	TRBJ1-2	TRBD1	16	TRBV28	CASSHRPGQGFYGYTF	TGTGCCAGCAGTCACCGCCCGGGACAGGGGTTTTATGGCTACACCTTC
-	TRBJ1-2	-	14	TRBV27	CASSPAAANYGYTF	TGTGCCAGCAGTCCTGCGGCGGCTAACTATGGCTACACCTTC
-	TRBJ2-1	TRBD1	15	TRBV5-1	CASSTRTGDYNEQFF	TGCGCCAGCAGCACGAGGACAGGGGACTACAATGAGCAGTTCTTC
once	TRBJ1-3	TRBD1	21	TRBV4-3	CASSQGIGRTGGTLPGNTIYF	TGCGCCAGCAGCCAAGGAATAGGTCGGACAGGGGGAACCCTCCCTGGAAACACCATATATTTT
-	TRBJ2-3	-	12	TRBV5-4	CASSFSEDTQYF	TGTGCCAGCAGCTTTAGCGAAGATACGCAGTATTTT
-	TRBJ2-1	TRBD2	14	TRBV7-9	CASSSLAAYNEQFF	TGTGCCAGCAGCTCCCTAGCGGCCTACAATGAGCAGTTCTTC
-	TRBJ1-1	TRBD1	15	TRBV11-3	CASSLRTGEVSEAFF	TGTGCCAGCAGCTTAAGGACAGGGGAGGTCTCTGAAGCTTTCTTT
-	TRBJ2-1	TRBD2	15	TRBV9	CASSTSGSSYNEQFF	TGTGCCAGCAGCACGAGCGGGAGCTCCTACAATGAGCAGTTCTTC
once	TRBJ1-5	TRBD1	17	TRBV18	CASSLRQGVDSNQPQHF	TGTGCCAGCTCTCTCAGACAGGGAGTAGATAGCAATCAGCCCCAGCATTTT
-	TRBJ2-7	-	14	TRBV19	CASSEGGFPYEQYF	TGTGCCAGTAGCGAGGGAGGTTTCCCCTACGAGCAGTACTTC
-	TRBJ1-1	-	14	TRBV6-5	CASSYREGDTEAFF	TGTGCCAGCAGTTATCGGGAGGGGGACACTGAAGCTTTCTTT
-	TRBJ1-3	-	16	TRBV19	CASTIMLSFPGNTIYF	TGTGCCAGTACCATTATGTTGAGCTTTCCTGGAAACACCATATATTTT
-	TRBJ1-1	-	16	TRBV12-1	CASSFAQGPGASEAFF	TGTGCCAGCAGCTTTGCACAGGGGCCCGGTGCCTCCGAAGCTTTCTTT
-	TRBJ2-7	-	14	TRBV13	CASSPTTGFGGQYF	TGTGCCAGCAGCCCCACCACAGGGTTTGGTGGGCAGTACTTC
-	TRBJ2-1	-	16	TRBV7-9	CSSSLARAAGLDEQFF	TGTTCCAGCAGCTTAGCACGAGCGGCGGGTTTAGATGAGCAGTTCTTC
-	TRBJ2-7	-	15	TRBV27	CASSVDRGGPYEQYF	TGTGCCAGCAGTGTTGACAGAGGCGGTCCCTACGAGCAGTACTTC
-	TRBJ2-3	-	15	TRBV9	CASSGSGGRTDTQYF	TGTGCCAGCAGCGGTTCCGGAGGACGCACAGATACGCAGTATTTT
-	TRBJ1-1	TRBD1	15	TRBV11-3	CASSLSGQGDTEAFF	TGTGCCAGCAGCTTATCGGGACAGGGGGACACTGAAGCTTTCTTT
-	TRBJ1-2	-	15	TRBV9	CASSSQKRAAYGYTF	TGTGCCAGCAGCTCCCAGAAGCGCGCGGCCTATGGCTACACCTTC
-	TRBJ1-2	-	13	TRBV6-5	CASSGGGFYGYTF	TGTGCCAGCAGTGGGGGGGGTTTCTATGGCTACACCTTC
-	TRBJ2-5	TRBD2	15	TRBV7-2	CASSSTSGRVETQYF	TGTGCCAGCAGCTCGACTAGCGGGAGGGTGGAGACCCAGTACTTC
-	TRBJ2-1	-	16	TRBV7-2	CASSPQAVSSYNEQFF	TGTGCCAGCAGCCCTCAAGCTGTTAGCTCCTACAATGAGCAGTTCTTC
few	TRBJ1-5	TRBD1	14	TRBV6-1	CASHPTGGGQPQHF	TGTGCCAGCCACCCGACAGGGGGCGGTCAGCCCCAGCATTTT
-	TRBJ1-5	-	14	TRBV30	CAWSVGEGYQPQHF	TGTGCCTGGAGTGTCGGGGAGGGATACCAGCCCCAGCATTTT
-	TRBJ2-4	TRBD1	13	TRBV7-3	CASARGQENIQYF	TGTGCCAGCGCGAGGGGGCAAGAAAACATTCAGTACTTC
-	TRBJ2-3	TRBD2	14	TRBV30	CAWSAGGMIDTQYF	TGTGCCTGGAGTGCGGGAGGAATGATAGATACGCAGTATTTT
-	TRBJ2-1	TRBD2	14	TRBV12-5	CASGSGSSYNEQFF	TGTGCTAGTGGGAGCGGGAGCTCCTACAATGAGCAGTTCTTC
-	TRBJ2-7	-	15	TRBV7-2	CASRFYPDSTYEQYF	TGTGCCAGCAGGTTCTATCCTGACAGTACCTACGAGCAGTACTTC
-	TRBJ2-3	TRBD1	15	TRBV9	CASSVGTAGTDTQYF	TGTGCCAGCAGCGTCGGGACAGCGGGCACAGATACGCAGTATTTT
-	TRBJ2-7	-	15	TRBV11-2	CASSNRGRVLYEQYF	TGTGCCAGCAGTAATAGGGGCAGGGTCCTCTACGAGCAGTACTTC
-	TRBJ1-1	TRBD1	14	TRBV6-5	CASTRDRVDTEAFF	TGTGCCAGCACCCGGGACAGGGTCGACACTGAAGCTTTCTTT
-	TRBJ2-2	TRBD1	16	TRBV4-2	CASSQTGTGGTGELFF	TGTGCCAGCAGCCAAACCGGGACAGGGGGCACCGGGGAGCTGTTTTTT
-	TRBJ2-1	-	15	TRBV28	CASSPRQGSYNEQFF	TGTGCCAGCAGTCCGAGGCAGGGCTCCTACAATGAGCAGTTCTTC